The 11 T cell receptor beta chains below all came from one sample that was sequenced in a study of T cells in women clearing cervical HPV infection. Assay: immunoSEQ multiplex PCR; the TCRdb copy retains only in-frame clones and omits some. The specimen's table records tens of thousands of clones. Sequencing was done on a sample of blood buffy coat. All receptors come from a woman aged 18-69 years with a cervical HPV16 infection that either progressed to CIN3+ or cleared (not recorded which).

CDR3 sequence reads: CASSGTTAGETQYF. The sequenced part of the CDR3 DNA is TGCGCCAGCAGTGGTACAACGGCGGGAGAGACC. The gene calls are TRBV5-1 and TRBJ2-5; possibly TRBD2 for D (5 bases). With the read ending 3 residues before the CDR3 end, the germline J gene is used to fill in that end. Trimming cost V 5 bases and J 4 bases, with 15 bases left between them. From germline, CDR1 is SGHRS and CDR2 YFSETQ. The CDR3 is made up of 14 amino acids.

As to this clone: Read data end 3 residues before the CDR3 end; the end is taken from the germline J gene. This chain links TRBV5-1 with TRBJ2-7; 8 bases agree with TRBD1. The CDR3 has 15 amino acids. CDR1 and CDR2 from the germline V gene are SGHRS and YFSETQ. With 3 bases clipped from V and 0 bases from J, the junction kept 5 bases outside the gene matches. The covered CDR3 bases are TGCGCCAGCAGCTGGGGGGACAGGAGCTCCTACGAG. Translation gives CASSWGDRSSYE. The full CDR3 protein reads CASSWGDRSSYEQYF.

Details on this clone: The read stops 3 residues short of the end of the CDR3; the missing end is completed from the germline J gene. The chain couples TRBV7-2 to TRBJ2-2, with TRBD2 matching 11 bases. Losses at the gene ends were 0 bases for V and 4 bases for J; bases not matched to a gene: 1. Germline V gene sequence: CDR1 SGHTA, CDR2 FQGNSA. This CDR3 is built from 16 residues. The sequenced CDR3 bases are TGTGCCAGCAGCTTAGCCGGGACTAGCGGCACCGGGGAG. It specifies CASSLAGTSGTGE. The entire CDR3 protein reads CASSLAGTSGTGELFF.

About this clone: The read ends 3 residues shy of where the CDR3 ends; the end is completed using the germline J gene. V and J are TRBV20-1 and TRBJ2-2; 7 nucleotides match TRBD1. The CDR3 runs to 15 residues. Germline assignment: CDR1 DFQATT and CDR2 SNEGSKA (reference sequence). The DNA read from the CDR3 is TGCAGTGCTAGAGATCGACAGGGAGTATATGAAAAG. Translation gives CSARDRQGVYEK. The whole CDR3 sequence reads CSARDRQGVYEKLFF.

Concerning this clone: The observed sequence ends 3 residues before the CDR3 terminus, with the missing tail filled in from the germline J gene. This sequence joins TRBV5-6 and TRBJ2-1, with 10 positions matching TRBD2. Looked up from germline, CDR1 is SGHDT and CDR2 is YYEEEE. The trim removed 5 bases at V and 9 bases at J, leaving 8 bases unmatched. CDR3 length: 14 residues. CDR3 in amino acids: CASRRAGGPSEQFF. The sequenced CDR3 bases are TGTGCCAGCAGGAGAGCGGGGGGGCCAAGTGAG.

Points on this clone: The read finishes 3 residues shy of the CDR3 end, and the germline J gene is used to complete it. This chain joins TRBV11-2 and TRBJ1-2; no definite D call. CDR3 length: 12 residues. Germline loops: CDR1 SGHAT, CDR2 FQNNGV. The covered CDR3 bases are TGTGCCAGCAGCTTTGGAGGGCGCGGC. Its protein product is CASSFGGRG. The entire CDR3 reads CASSFGGRGYTF.

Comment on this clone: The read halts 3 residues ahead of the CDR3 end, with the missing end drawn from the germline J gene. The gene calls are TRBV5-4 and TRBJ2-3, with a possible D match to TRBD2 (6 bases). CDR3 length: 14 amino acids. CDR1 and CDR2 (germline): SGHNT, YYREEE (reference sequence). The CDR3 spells CASSSRGTQETQYF. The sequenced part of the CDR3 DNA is TGTGCCAGCAGCTCCCGGGGGACCCAAGAGACG.

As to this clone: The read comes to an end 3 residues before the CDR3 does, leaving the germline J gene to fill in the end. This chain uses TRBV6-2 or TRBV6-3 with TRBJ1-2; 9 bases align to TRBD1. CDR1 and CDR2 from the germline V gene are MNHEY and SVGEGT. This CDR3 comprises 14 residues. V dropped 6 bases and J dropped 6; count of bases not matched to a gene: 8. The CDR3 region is CASRKSGQGHGYTF. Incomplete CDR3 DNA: TGTGCCAGCAGGAAATCGGGACAGGGTCATGGC.

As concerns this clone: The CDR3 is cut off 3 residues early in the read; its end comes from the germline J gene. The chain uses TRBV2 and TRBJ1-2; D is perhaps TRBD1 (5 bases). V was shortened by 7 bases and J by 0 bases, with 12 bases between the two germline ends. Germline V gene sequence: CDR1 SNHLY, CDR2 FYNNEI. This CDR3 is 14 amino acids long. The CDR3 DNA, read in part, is TGTGCCAGCATAAGACAGCAATCTAACTATGGC. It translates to CASIRQQSNYG. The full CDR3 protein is CASIRQQSNYGYTF.

CDR3 bases read: TGTGCCAGCAGCCCGGGGACACTATCTTTGAGCTCCTACAATGAG. Translated, it gives CASSPGTLSLSSYNE. The whole CDR3 sequence reads CASSPGTLSLSSYNEQFF. This sequence joins TRBV7-8 and TRBJ2-1; TRBD1 is a possible D gene (6 bases). The missing CDR3 end, 3 residues past where the read stops, is filled in from the germline J gene. The germline gives CDR1 SGHVS, CDR2 FQNEAQ. Trimming took 5 bases from V and 0 from J, leaving 20 bases between them. The CDR3 covers 18 residues.

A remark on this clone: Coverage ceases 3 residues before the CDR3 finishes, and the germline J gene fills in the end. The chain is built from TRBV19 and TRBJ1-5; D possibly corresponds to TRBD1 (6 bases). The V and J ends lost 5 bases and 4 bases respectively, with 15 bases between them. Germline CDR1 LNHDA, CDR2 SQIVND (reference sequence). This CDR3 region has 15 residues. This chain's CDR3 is CASSPFDRPNQPQHF. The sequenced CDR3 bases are TGTGCCAGTAGTCCCTTTGACAGGCCTAATCAGCCC. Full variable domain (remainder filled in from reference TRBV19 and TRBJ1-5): DGGITQSPKYLFRKEGQNVTLSCEQNLNHDAMYWYRQDPGQGLRLIYYSQIVNDFQKGDIAEGYSVSREKKESFPLTVTSAQKNPTAFYLCASSPFDRPNQPQHFGDGTRLSIL.